This is a list of T cell receptor beta chains from one sample in a study of shared clonotypes between healthy human individuals. This table comes from immunoSEQ multiplex PCR, and its TCRdb copy is limited to in-frame clones, with some not included. The sample holds roughly 2.2 million clones, 85% to 95% seen once. The material sequenced was naive CD4+ T cells from PBMCs. All receptors derive from a man aged 18 to 30 in good health. Some clones in this sample may be carry-over from other donors' samples. The CDR3 runs from the conserved cysteine through the conserved F or W. D genes are given only for firm matches. The listing skips clone size in some rows; elsewhere it reads once, few, many or a size class.

d_call	j_call	v_call	clone_size	cdr3_aa	cdr3_nt
TRBD2	TRBJ2-2	TRBV29-1	NA	CSGGLAGSTGELFF	TGCAGCGGAGGACTAGCGGGAAGCACCGGGGAGCTGTTTTTT
NA	TRBJ2-1	TRBV28	NA	CASSTADSSYNEQFF	TGTGCCAGCAGCACCGCGGACTCATCCTACAATGAGCAGTTCTTC
NA	TRBJ2-5	TRBV4-1	NA	CASSRTLGEAQYF	TGCGCCAGCAGCCGGACCCTGGGGGAGGCCCAGTACTTC
NA	TRBJ2-7	TRBV2	NA	CASSEGERAIVQYF	TGTGCCAGCAGTGAAGGAGAGCGGGCGATAGTGCAGTACTTC
TRBD2	TRBJ2-3	TRBV7-6	NA	CASTSQLAGGGDTQYF	TGTGCCAGCACCTCACAACTAGCGGGAGGTGGAGATACGCAGTATTTT
NA	TRBJ2-2	TRBV29-1	NA	CSVAGTGELFF	TGCAGCGTTGCGGGCACCGGGGAGCTGTTTTTT
NA	TRBJ2-1	TRBV7-9	NA	CASSLLQGTYNEQFF	TGTGCCAGCAGCTTACTCCAGGGTACATACAATGAGCAGTTCTTC
TRBD2	TRBJ2-3	TRBV7-3	once	CASSMGTTADTQYF	TGTGCCAGCAGCATGGGGACTACCGCGGATACGCAGTATTTT
NA	TRBJ1-4	TRBV4-2	few	CASSQGNRGTNEKLFF	TGTGCCAGCAGCCAAGGTAACCGGGGGACTAATGAAAAACTGTTTTTT
TRBD1	TRBJ2-7	TRBV10-1	NA	CASSEGTAYEQYF	TGCGCCAGCAGTGAAGGGACAGCCTACGAGCAGTACTTC
NA	TRBJ2-5	TRBV4-1	NA	CASSPQRLPEGGETQYF	TGCGCCAGCAGCCCCCAGCGACTCCCCGAGGGTGGAGAGACCCAGTACTTC